This TCR beta chain was identified in a study of naive CD8 T cells in extremely preterm neonates. The assay was immunoSEQ multiplex PCR, and TCRdb's table has in-frame clones only and misses some. This table has approximately 7,200 clones, 98% appearing once. Without labor or membrane rupture, elective cesareans at roughly 37-42 weeks supplied term cord blood. Live Annexin V-negative naive CD3+CD8+CD45RA+CCR7+ T cells were sorted. To note about this clone: Antigen specificity is unknown.

CDR1 is LNHDA and CDR2 is SQIVND in the germline V gene (reference sequence). J was trimmed by 1 base and V by 7 bases; bases with no gene match: 0. The CDR3 is made up of 14 amino acids. Study-level findings and limits: Preterm neonate repertoires were significantly less rich by iChao1 than others. CDR3 nucleotide sharing was less than 3.5% in preterm, roughly 0.39% term, around 0.033% children, approximately 0.0091% adults. Productive template counts varied among preterm samples, a noted limitation.

The specimen was naive CD8+ T cells from cord blood. The TCR originated in a newborn in good health. The chain recombines TRBV19 with TRBJ2-1; 11 bases map to TRBD2. The CDR3 DNA reads as TGTGCCAGTACTAGCGGGGGGTCCTACAATGAGCAGTTCTTC. Its protein is CASTSGGSYNEQFF.